Below, 20 T cell receptor beta chains from the same sample are listed, as sequenced in a study of tumor and adjacent non-tumor tissue in lung cancer. Three rounds of nested PCR, following a modified ARM-PCR protocol, produced the TCRbeta library. TCRdb redid the calling of the multiplex PCR reads with MiXCR, one entry per CDR3 protein. The table includes 60,000 to 85,000 distinct CDR3 sequences, more than 60% detected once. The template was RNA from unsorted bulk tissue. The sample was lung tumor tissue. These receptors were obtained from a woman between 45 and 60 years old with non-small cell lung cancer.

This chain links TRBV2 with TRBJ1-2; possible D gene TRBD1, 6 bases. This CDR3 is built from 16 residues. The V end was cut by 8 bases, the J end by 4 bases, with 23 bases between. CDR1 SNHLY and CDR2 FYNNEI come from the germline V gene. The CDR3: CASGAEDSDVFYGYTF. The CDR3 DNA reads as TGTGCCAGCGGAGCCGAGGACAGTGATGTCTTCTATGGCTACACCTTC.

As to this clonotype: One junction end does not reproduce the germline sequence, and a read error may be involved. The CDR3 region has the DNA TGTGCCAGTCACCCGCGCGTGGGCTACGAACAGTACTTC. Translated, it gives CASHPRVGYEQYF. The chain employs TRBV12-3 or TRBV12-4 and TRBJ2-7; D not certain. The CDR3 contains 13 residues.

In its sample, this clonotype was seen many times. V gene TRBV29-1 combines with J gene TRBJ1-5, with D uncertain. This CDR3 spans 13 amino acids. Per germline, CDR1 SQVTM and CDR2 ANQGSEA. V dropped 4 bases and J dropped 5 bases, with 12 bases sitting between them. The CDR3 nucleotides read TGCAGCGTTGCCCTTCATCACGATCAGCCCCAGCATTTT. It codes for CSVALHHDQPQHF.

The chain has TRBV20-1 and TRBJ2-1; the match to TRBD2 covers 7 bases. The J call may be wrong; the DNA end is better matched by TRBJ2-7. The CDR3 is 14 residues long. CDR1 and CDR2 from the germline V gene are DFQATT and SNEGSKA (reference sequence). The CDR3: CSVPLQWDYNEQYF. CDR3 DNA sequence: TGCAGTGTTCCTCTCCAGTGGGACTACAATGAGCAGTACTTC.

Worth noting for this clonotype: A much larger clone is a single base away; this may be a read error. The chain employs TRBV5-1 and TRBJ2-1; maybe TRBD2 (5 bases). V shed 1 base and J shed 0 bases, with 26 bases lying between them. Germline assignment: CDR1 SGHRS and CDR2 YFSETQ. The CDR3 totals 21 residues. The chain's CDR3 is CASSLWRAGRLTGDSYNEQFF. The DNA of the CDR3 is TGCGCCAGCAGCTTGTGGCGGGCTGGCCGACTAACGGGTGACTCCTACAATGAGCAGTTCTTC.

With respect to this clonotype: Germline and junction disagree at one end, which may indicate a read error. CDR3 DNA sequence: TGTGCCAGCAGTTACTATGATGGTCGGCAGGAGAACACTGGAGCTTTCTTT. Its translation is CASSYYDGRQENTGAFF. The chain joins TRBV6-5 to TRBJ1-1; no reliable D call. Germline assignment: CDR1 MNHEY and CDR2 SVGAGI. The CDR3 has 17 residues.

The chain recombines TRBV6-1 with TRBJ2-7, with 8 bases that match TRBD2. CDR1 and CDR2 (germline): MNHNS, SASEGT. V was clipped by 8 bases and J by 3 bases; unmatched bases: 9. The CDR3 loop spans 14 amino acids. The CDR3 nucleotides are TGTGCCAGCGCTGAGTTCACTAGCGGCTACGAGCAGTACTTC. Its translation is CASAEFTSGYEQYF.

About this clonotype: The junction departs from germline at one end; a sequencing error may be responsible. The chain joins TRBV6-2 or TRBV6-3 to TRBJ2-2, with 8 bases that match TRBD2. Per the germline V gene, CDR1 is MNHEY and CDR2 is SVGEGT. The CDR3 extends over 15 amino acids. CDR3 nucleotides: TGTGCCAGCAGACTAGCGGCAGTGGACGCCGGGGAGTTGTTTTTT. The encoded protein is CASRLAAVDAGELFF.

Comment on this clonotype: The junction does not match germline at one end; this may be a read error. The chain recombines TRBV29-1 with TRBJ2-2; D possibly corresponds to TRBD2 (5 bases). The CDR3 covers 14 residues. Looked up from germline, CDR1 is SQVTM and CDR2 is ANQGSEA. The CDR3 bases are TGCAGCGCATTGGGATCTGCGAACACCGGGGAGTTGTTTTTT. Protein sequence: CSALGSANTGELFF.

With respect to this clonotype: This sequence may be a read error, since a much larger clone differs from it by one base. The chain combines TRBV28 with TRBJ2-7; a weak D match, TRBD1 (5 bases). CDR1 and CDR2 from the germline V gene are MDHEN and SYDVKM. This CDR3 is 12 amino acids long. CDR3 nucleotide sequence: TGTACCAGCAGTCCTCAGGGCTACGAGCAGTACTTC. Amino acid sequence: CTSSPQGYEQYF.

This chain links TRBV29-1 with TRBJ2-1; tentative D call: TRBD2 (6 bases). With 0 bases removed from V and 6 bases from J, the gap between germline ends came to 15 bases. Per germline, CDR1 SQVTM and CDR2 ANQGSEA. This CDR3 comprises 15 residues. The CDR3 loop is CSVEESTRSANEQFF. CDR3 bases: TGCAGCGTTGAAGAGTCGACTAGGTCCGCCAATGAGCAGTTCTTC.

The rearrangement links TRBV4-2 to TRBJ1-1; no clear D gene. The CDR3 extends over 17 amino acids. In germline, CDR1 is LGHNA, CDR2 YNFKEQ. The V end was cut by 0 bases, the J end by 3 bases, with 17 bases between. The CDR3 DNA sequence: TGTGCCAGCAGCCAAGAAGCCCTTGGGTCTCTGGACACTGAAGCTTTCTTT. Encoded protein: CASSQEALGSLDTEAFF.

This clonotype was counted many times. This chain joins TRBV6-1 and TRBJ2-7; the D is unclear. V was shortened by 5 bases and J by 8 bases, with 13 bases between the two germline ends. The CDR3 is 12 amino acids. Germline V lookup: CDR1 MNHNS, CDR2 SASEGT. CDR3 in DNA: TGTGCCAGCAGTACTGTCCTCGGGCAGCAGTACTTC. This sequence encodes CASSTVLGQQYF.

Concerning this clonotype itself: Without the conserved terminal phenylalanine or tryptophan, this CDR3 likely stems from a read error. Because the CDR3's place on the DNA is in doubt, the DNA is left out and the CDR3 is given as listed by TCRdb. The gene calls are TRBV29-1 and TRBJ2-3; the D call of TRBD2 is as the table states it, not checked on the DNA. 13 amino acids form the CDR3, both terminal residues included. Germline V gene data show CDR1 as SQVTM and CDR2 as ANQGSEA. This chain's CDR3 is CSVVSGRGGTQYV.

The chain links TRBV12-5 to TRBJ2-5, with D maybe TRBD2 (6 bases). Germline V gene lookup returns CDR1 LGHNT and CDR2 FRNRAP. The CDR3 runs to 15 residues. V was shortened by 7 bases and J by 1 base, with 16 bases between the two germline ends. DNA for the CDR3: TGTGCTAGTGCACGAAACGTAGCGGTCCAAGAGACCCAGTACTTC. This codes for CASARNVAVQETQYF.

Concerning this clonotype itself: The CDR3 end shows no conserved phenylalanine or tryptophan, and so a read error is likely. The gene calls are TRBV11-1 and TRBJ1-1; possible D gene TRBD1, 5 bases. The CDR3 is made up of 16 amino acids. Germline loops: CDR1 SGHAT, CDR2 FQDESV (reference sequence). The CDR3 region is CASSILGWGMNTKAFI. CDR3 nucleotide sequence: TGTGCCAGCAGCATACTCGGGTGGGGGATGAACACTAAAGCTTTCATT.

This clonotype was found once. The CDR3 does not end in the conserved phenylalanine or tryptophan, so this is likely a read error. V gene TRBV4-2 combines with J gene TRBJ2-5; weak D call: TRBD1 (5 bases). Germline-derived CDR1 and CDR2 are LGHNA and YNFKEQ. V lost 4 bases and J lost 2, with 20 bases in between. The CDR3 totals 17 residues. CDR3 coding DNA: TGTGCCAGCAGCCCGATTTGGGGCCCGGATGATCAAGAGACCCAGTACCTC. This gives the protein CASSPIWGPDDQETQYL.

The genes are TRBV6-6 and TRBJ2-3; D is ambiguous. The CDR3 runs 14 residues. Germline CDR1 is MNHNY and CDR2 is SVGAGI (reference sequence). V was clipped by 0 bases and J by 10 bases, with 14 bases between them. CDR3 DNA: TGTGCCAGCAGTTACTCCATCTCCGCCGGTGCGCAGTATTTT. Translation: CASSYSISAGAQYF.

A remark on this clonotype: A much larger clone differs by one base, so this may be a read error. The CDR3 does not end in the conserved phenylalanine or tryptophan, so this is likely a read error. The CDR3 nucleotides read TGTGCCAGCAGCCCTTCGGCCTGGACAGGGGTCTACGAGCAGTACCTC. Translation gives CASSPSAWTGVYEQYL. The V call is TRBV7-9, the J call TRBJ2-7; 9 nucleotides agree with TRBD1. Germline V CDR1 and CDR2: SEHNR, FQNEAQ (reference sequence). This CDR3 is 16 amino acids long. V shed 5 bases, J shed 3 bases, and the junction held 11 bases outside the gene matches.

The J gene is TRBJ1-1, the V gene TRBV28; TRBD1 is a possible D gene (6 bases). The CDR3 totals 15 residues. V lost 8 bases and J lost 7, with 23 bases in between. CDR1 is MDHEN and CDR2 is SYDVKM in the germline V gene. The CDR3 DNA reads TGTGCCAGCCTCACTCAATGGGGGGGGGCGATTGAAGCTTTCTTT. Translated: CASLTQWGGAIEAFF.